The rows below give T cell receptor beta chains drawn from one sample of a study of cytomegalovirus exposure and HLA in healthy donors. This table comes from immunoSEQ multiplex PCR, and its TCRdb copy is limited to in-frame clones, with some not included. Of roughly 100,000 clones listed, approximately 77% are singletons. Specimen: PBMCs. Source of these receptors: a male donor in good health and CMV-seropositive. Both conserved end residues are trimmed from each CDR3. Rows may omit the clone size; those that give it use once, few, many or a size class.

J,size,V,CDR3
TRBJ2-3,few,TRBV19,ASSISSNGVGTDTQY
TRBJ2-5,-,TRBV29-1,RIEIQETQY
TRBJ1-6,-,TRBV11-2,ASSTTGGDSPLH
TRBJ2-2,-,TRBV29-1,SVAGQSGGELF
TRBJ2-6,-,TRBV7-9,ASSRTGGDLLSGANVLT
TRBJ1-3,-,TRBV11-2,ASSLAGRNTIY
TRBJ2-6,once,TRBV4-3,ASSQGAGGGANGLT
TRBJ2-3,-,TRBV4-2,ASSQEWLAGTTRVDTQY
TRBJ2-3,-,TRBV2,ASSVRWRTDTQY
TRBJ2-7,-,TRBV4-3,ASSQDAGGNEQY